A selection of T cell receptor beta chains follows, all from one sample in a study of T cell responses to AZD1222 COVID-19 vaccine. Sequenced by immunoSEQ multiplex PCR; TCRdb stores in-frame clones only, minus some. The data show 140,000 to 150,000 clones, 91% seen once. The specimen was peripheral blood, collected 28 days after the second AZD1222 dose. The receptors shown here come from an adult who received the AZD1222 COVID-19 vaccine. CDR3s include the opening cysteine and the closing phenylalanine or tryptophan.

j_gene | v_gene | CDR3aa
TRBJ2-6 | TRBV5-8 | CASSLQVWVGANVLTF
TRBJ2-3 | TRBV18 | CASSQGPSNTDTQYF
TRBJ1-2 | TRBV6-6 | CASSPNHLLGANYGYTF
TRBJ1-1 | TRBV3-1/TRBV3-2 | CASSQADRANTEAFF
TRBJ1-1 | TRBV5-4 | CASSLFRVTEAFF
TRBJ1-2 | TRBV11-2 | CASSSLTGTGPESGYTF
TRBJ2-1 | TRBV4-1 | CASSQAGLAGGRYEQFF
TRBJ1-2 | TRBV4-1 | CASSQGRTANYGYTF
TRBJ1-4 | TRBV6-4 | CASSDSLIRGFREKLFF
TRBJ1-2 | TRBV30 | CAWSHPRTGANYGYTF
TRBJ2-7 | TRBV27 | CASSFGGDGTYEQYF
TRBJ2-1 | TRBV10-3 | CAISEGQGARDEQFF
TRBJ2-3 | TRBV2 | CASSEPPRGKQYF
TRBJ2-1 | TRBV7-2 | CASSFGTSGNLNEQFF
TRBJ1-1 | TRBV19 | CASSYGGDTEAFF
TRBJ1-5 | TRBV12-3/TRBV12-4 | CASTFGGDQPQHF
TRBJ1-2 | TRBV9 | CASSEGFYGYTF
TRBJ2-7 | TRBV11-3 | CASSLGGQAYEQYF
TRBJ1-5 | TRBV7-6 | CASSLGAGINNQPQHF
TRBJ1-1 | TRBV5-6 | CASSLETPTGNTEAFF
TRBJ1-1 | TRBV7-3 | CASSLKWPHRGVGTEAFF
TRBJ1-6 | TRBV19 | CASRPMPLAFNSPLHF
TRBJ1-4 | TRBV5-1 | CASSALLGVLGKLFF
TRBJ2-3 | TRBV20-1 | CSASGTSGGTDTQYF
TRBJ1-1 | TRBV18 | CASSLPDRDTEAFF
TRBJ1-5 | TRBV20-1 | CSASVLTGYNQPQHF
TRBJ1-1 | TRBV5-1 | CASSLIGNTEAFF
TRBJ1-2 | TRBV5-8 | CASSLTGIGYTF
TRBJ2-1 | TRBV11-1 | CASSSPVDEQFF
TRBJ1-1 | TRBV29-1 | CSETDSLGTEAFF
TRBJ1-5 | TRBV6-5 | CASSANQPQHF
TRBJ1-1 | TRBV27 | CATAPHGGYSTEAFF
TRBJ1-2 | TRBV30 | CAWSGGGVHGYTF
TRBJ2-2 | TRBV2 | CARKGVPETGELFF
TRBJ1-2 | TRBV7-3 | CASSLEGRANYGYTF
TRBJ1-2 | TRBV5-6 | CASSLVPLGGYTF
TRBJ1-2 | TRBV25-1 | CASRGRDYGYTF
TRBJ2-1 | TRBV9 | CASSVELAGSRNEQFF
TRBJ2-1 | TRBV19 | CASSAGYYNEQFF
TRBJ1-4 | TRBV4-2 | CASSHQGNNEKLFF
TRBJ2-1 | TRBV11-3 | CASSQESYEQFF
TRBJ1-6 | TRBV7-3 | CASSPTSQGALSPLHF